The 22 T cell receptor beta chains below all came from one sample that was sequenced in a study of T cell changes during pregnancy in multiple sclerosis (dated by TCRdb to the late 2010s). The library was generated by the immunoSEQ multiplex PCR assay. This immuneACCESS table, as held by TCRdb, lists in-frame sequences with V and J called but not all clones. Of the missing ones, under half trace to an unresolved V gene in checked studies; the others have no known cause. The sample includes around 50,000 clones, with around nine tenths observed a single time. In total, the top ten clones hold about 0.61% of the sample. The input for sequencing was CD4+ T cells from peripheral blood mononuclear cells, taken after pregnancy. The receptors stem from a female donor in good health, enrolled as a control in a pregnancy study.

The genes are TRBV15 and TRBJ2-1, with D perhaps TRBD2 (6 bases). The CDR3 contains 14 residues. V lost 5 bases to trimming and J lost 5 bases, with 13 bases between them. Germline CDR1 and CDR2: LNHNV and YYDKDF (reference sequence). The CDR3 sequence is CATSSRDLDNEQFF. CDR3 coding DNA: TGTGCCACCAGCTCGCGGGACTTAGACAATGAGCAGTTCTTC.

V gene TRBV11-3 combines with J gene TRBJ2-1; a weak D match, TRBD2 (6 bases). From germline, CDR1 is SGHNT and CDR2 YENEEA. V lost 6 bases and J lost 10, with 13 bases in between. The CDR3 is made up of 12 amino acids. CDR3 residues: CASRGRGPEQFF. DNA for the CDR3: TGTGCCAGCAGAGGGCGGGGACCGGAGCAGTTCTTC. Full variable domain (remainder filled in from reference TRBV11-3 and TRBJ2-1): EAGVVQSPRYKIIEKKQPVAFWCNPISGHNTLYWYLQNLGQGPELLIRYENEEAVDDSQLPKDRFSAERLKGVDSTLKIQPAELGDSAVYLCASRGRGPEQFFGPGTRLTVL.

Only one count was recorded for this clone. The chain uses TRBV28 and TRBJ1-1, with 7 bases identical to TRBD1. Germline V gives CDR1 MDHEN, CDR2 SYDVKM. The CDR3 is 15 residues long. The V segment lost 6 bases and the J segment 1 base; nucleotides outside the gene matches: 8. In DNA form, the CDR3 reads TGTGCCAGCAGCTTAGGGACAGCATCGAACACTGAAGCTTTCTTT. The encoded protein is CASSLGTASNTEAFF.

In nucleotides, the CDR3 is TGTGCCAGCAGTTGGTCGGGGCAGCCCCAGCATTTT. Translation: CASSWSGQPQHF. V and J are TRBV28 and TRBJ1-5; D is unclear. With 4 bases removed from V and 7 bases from J, the gap between germline ends came to 8 bases. The CDR3 contains 12 residues. CDR1 MDHEN and CDR2 SYDVKM come from the germline V gene. The full variable domain, in which reference TRBV28 and TRBJ1-5 provide the parts outside the CDR3, is DVKVTQSSRYLVKRTGEKVFLECVQDMDHENMFWYRQDPGLGLRLIYFSYDVKMKEKGDIPEGYSVSREKKERFSLILESASTNQTSMYLCASSWSGQPQHFGDGTRLSIL.

This clone was seen just once. The V gene is TRBV29-1, the J gene TRBJ2-6, with 9 bases fitting TRBD1. V was clipped by 6 bases and J by 1 base; unmatched bases: 7. Germline values: CDR1 SQVTM, CDR2 ANQGSEA. The CDR3 totals 16 residues. CDR3 in DNA: TGCAGCGTAAGACAGGGGGTAGGTTCTGGGGCCAACGTCCTGACTTTC. Its translation: CSVRQGVGSGANVLTF.

This chain connects TRBV6-1 to TRBJ1-5, with 12 bases matching TRBD1. Germline V lookup: CDR1 MNHNS, CDR2 SASEGT. Trimming removed 7 bases from V and 4 bases from J; junction bases left unmatched: 5. The CDR3 covers 15 residues. The CDR3 protein is CASTGQGASNQPQHF. The CDR3 DNA is TGTGCCAGCACGGGACAGGGGGCTAGTAATCAGCCCCAGCATTTT.

As DNA, the CDR3 is TGTGCCAGCAGTGAGGGGGCATATGGTTCACCCCTCCACTTT. Protein product: CASSEGAYGSPLHF. The chain has TRBV2 and TRBJ1-6; TRBD1 is a possible D gene (6 bases). Between the trimmed V and J ends, which lost 3 bases and 9 bases, there was a span of 12 bases. CDR1 is SNHLY and CDR2 is FYNNEI in the germline V gene. There are 14 residues in the CDR3.

This clone has only one observation. At one of its ends the junction is not consistent with the germline gene, which may arise from a read error. Other DNA sequences of this sample code for an identical CDR3. V usage is TRBV7-9 and J usage is TRBJ2-7, with D possibly called TRBD1 or TRBD2 (6 bases each). The CDR3 runs 16 residues. CDR1 and CDR2 from the germline V gene are SEHNR and FQNEAQ (reference sequence). The CDR3 bases are TGTGCCAGCAGCCTAGCGCGGACAGTGACCTCCTACGAGCAGTACTTC. It encodes CASSLARTVTSYEQYF.

The V call is TRBV7-6, the J call TRBJ2-5; D is perhaps TRBD2 (6 bases). V shed 0 bases and J shed 5 bases, with 19 bases lying between them. Germline CDR1 SGHVS, CDR2 FNYEAQ. There are 17 residues in the CDR3. The CDR3 DNA reads as TGTGCCAGCAGCTTAGCACGAGGGACTGGGGGTATGGAGACCCAGTACTTC. As protein: CASSLARGTGGMETQYF. Filled out from reference TRBV7-6 and TRBJ2-5, the complete variable domain reads GAGVSQSPRYKVTKRGQDVALRCDPISGHVSLYWYRQALGQGPEFLTYFNYEAQQDKSGLPNDRFSAERPEGSISTLTIQRTEQRDSAMYRCASSLARGTGGMETQYFGPGTRLLVL.

Comments on this clone: The same CDR3 is also encoded by other DNA sequences in this sample. This chain joins TRBV7-2 and TRBJ2-3; a possible D gene is TRBD2 (5 bases). Trimming took 1 base from V and 6 from J, leaving 11 bases between them. The CDR3 runs 14 residues. The germline gives CDR1 SGHTA, CDR2 FQGNSA. The CDR3 is CASSLGLAGDTQYF. In nucleotides, the CDR3 is TGTGCCAGCAGCTTAGGTCTAGCAGGTGATACGCAGTATTTT.

The chain joins TRBV6-4 to TRBJ2-3, with 7 bases identical to TRBD1. The V and J ends lost 5 bases and 6 bases, in that order; junction bases with no gene match: 8. This CDR3 has 14 residues. CDR1 is MRHNA and CDR2 is SNTAGT in the germline V gene. In DNA form, the CDR3 reads TGTGCCAGCAGTCCGGACAGGCTAACGGATACGCAGTATTTT. This sequence encodes CASSPDRLTDTQYF.

This clone occurred once. V gene TRBV2 combines with J gene TRBJ1-1, with 9 bases fitting TRBD1. CDR1 is SNHLY and CDR2 is FYNNEI in the germline V gene. The CDR3 totals 14 residues. V dropped 6 bases and J dropped 4; count of bases not matched to a gene: 6. The CDR3 DNA reads as TGTGCCAGCAGCCCCCCGACAGGGGGCACTGAAGCTTTCTTT. The encoded protein is CASSPPTGGTEAFF.

This clone was observed a single time. The junction departs from germline at one end; a sequencing error may be responsible. The chain joins TRBV19 to TRBJ2-2, with D possibly matching TRBD1 (5 bases). CDR1 is LNHDA and CDR2 is SQIVND in the germline V gene (reference sequence). The CDR3 totals 13 residues. Here the CDR3 DNA reads TGTGCCAGTAGTACTACGGACACTGGGGAGCTGTTTTTT. Protein: CASSTTDTGELFF.

The V call is TRBV7-6, the J call TRBJ1-4; 8 bases match TRBD1. The junction had 4 bases not matched to a gene; V was cut back by 5 bases and J by 5 bases. The CDR3 is 14 amino acids. Germline V gene sequence: CDR1 SGHVS, CDR2 FNYEAQ. DNA of the CDR3: TGTGCCAGCAGCATCGGACAGGGAAATGAAAAACTGTTTTTT. Residues: CASSIGQGNEKLFF.

The chain couples TRBV5-5 to TRBJ2-5; 11 positions agree with TRBD1. The CDR3 contains 16 residues. V lost 4 bases and J lost 5; bases outside the gene matches: 10. Germline assignment: CDR1 SGHKS and CDR2 YYEKEE (reference sequence). CDR3 in DNA: TGTGCCAGCAGCCGTTCTCGGACAGGGGGCAGGGAGACCCAGTACTTC. Protein sequence: CASSRSRTGGRETQYF.

The V gene is TRBV9, the J gene TRBJ2-1; 10 bases line up with TRBD2. Germline CDR1 is SGDLS and CDR2 is YYNGEE. The CDR3 sequence is 17 residues long. J gave up 7 bases and V 0 bases, and 10 bases lay outside the gene matches. The CDR3 reads CASSVDLWSGRGNEQFF. CDR3 DNA: TGTGCCAGCAGCGTAGATCTTTGGAGCGGGAGGGGGAATGAGCAGTTCTTC.

The chain uses TRBV4-1 and TRBJ2-3; D not certain. V was pared by 4 bases and J by 2 bases, with 16 bases between. Germline V CDR1 and CDR2: MGHRA, YSYEKL. The CDR3 loop spans 16 amino acids. CDR3 amino acids: CASSPNLGRYTDTQYF. CDR3 coding DNA: TGCGCCAGCAGCCCCAACCTTGGGCGTTACACAGATACGCAGTATTTT.

The genes are TRBV6-1 and TRBJ2-7; a weak D match, TRBD1 (6 bases). Germline assignment: CDR1 MNHNS and CDR2 SASEGT. CDR3 length equals 15 residues. Trimming pared 6 bases from V and 0 bases from J, leaving 15 bases between. For the CDR3, the DNA is TGTGCCAGCAGCCAGAGAACAGGGAGCTCCTACGAGCAGTACTTC. Translating it yields CASSQRTGSSYEQYF.

This clone was detected a few times. The chain carries TRBV21-1 and TRBJ2-3; the table assigns TRBD2, which was not confirmed against the DNA. TRBV21-1 is a listed pseudogene. CDR3 length: 14 amino acids. This CDR3 is CASHGLVVADTQYF. In DNA form, the CDR3 reads TGTGCCTCCCATGGACTAGTTGTAGCAGATACGCAGTATTTT.

The J gene is TRBJ2-5, the V gene TRBV19; D unclear. This CDR3 contains 13 residues. The ends were cut back, 2 bases at V and 2 bases at J, with 6 bases in the middle. Per germline, CDR1 LNHDA and CDR2 SQIVND (reference sequence). The CDR3 sequence: CASSIRTQETQYF. The CDR3 region has the DNA TGTGCCAGTAGTATACGTACTCAAGAGACCCAGTACTTC.

This sequence joins TRBV19 and TRBJ2-1, with 7 bases identical to TRBD2. V gave up 3 bases and J gave up 0 bases; unmatched junction bases: 2. Germline CDR1 reads LNHDA; CDR2 reads SQIVND (reference sequence). The CDR3 totals 15 residues. CDR3: CASSILADSYNEQFF. The CDR3 coding sequence is TGTGCCAGTAGTATCCTAGCGGACTCCTACAATGAGCAGTTCTTC.

This clone was seen a few times. J is TRBJ1-1 and V is TRBV30; D is unclear. The length of the CDR3 is 11 residues. V dropped 0 bases and J dropped 9 bases, with 8 bases sitting between them. Germline assignment: CDR1 GTSNPN and CDR2 SVGIG (reference sequence). The CDR3 protein is CAWSVLGKAFF. CDR3 sequence (DNA): TGTGCCTGGAGTGTACTAGGTAAAGCTTTCTTT.